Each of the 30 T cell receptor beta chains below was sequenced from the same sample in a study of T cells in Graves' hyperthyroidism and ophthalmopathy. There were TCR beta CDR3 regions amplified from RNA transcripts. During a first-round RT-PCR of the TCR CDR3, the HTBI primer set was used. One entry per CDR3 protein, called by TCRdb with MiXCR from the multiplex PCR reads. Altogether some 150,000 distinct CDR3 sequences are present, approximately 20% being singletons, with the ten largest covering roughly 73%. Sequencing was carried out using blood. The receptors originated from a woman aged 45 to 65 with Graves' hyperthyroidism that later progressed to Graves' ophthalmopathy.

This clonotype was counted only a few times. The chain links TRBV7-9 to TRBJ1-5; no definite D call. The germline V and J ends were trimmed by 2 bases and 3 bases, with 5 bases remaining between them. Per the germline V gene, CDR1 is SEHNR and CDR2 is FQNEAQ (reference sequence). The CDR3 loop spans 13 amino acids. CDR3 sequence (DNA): TGTGCCAGCAGCTTAATGGACAATCAGCCCCAGCATTTT. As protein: CASSLMDNQPQHF. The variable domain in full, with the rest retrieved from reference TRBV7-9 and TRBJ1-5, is DTGVSQNPRHKITKRGQNVTFRCDPISEHNRLYWYRQTLGQGPEFLTYFQNEAQLEKSRLLSDRFSAERPKGSFSTLEIQRTEQGDSAMYLCASSLMDNQPQHFGDGTRLSIL.

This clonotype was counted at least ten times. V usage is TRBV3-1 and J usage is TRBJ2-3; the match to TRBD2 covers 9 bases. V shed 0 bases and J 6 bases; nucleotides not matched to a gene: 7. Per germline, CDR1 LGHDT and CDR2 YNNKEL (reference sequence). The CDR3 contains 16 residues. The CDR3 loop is CASSQEVRLAGDTQYF. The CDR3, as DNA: TGTGCCAGCAGCCAAGAAGTGCGCCTAGCGGGGGATACGCAGTATTTT.

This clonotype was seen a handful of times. CDR3 residues: CASSLLGTGGNYGYTF. The CDR3 region has the DNA TGTGCCAGCAGTTTATTGGGGACAGGTGGGAACTATGGCTACACCTTC. The V call is TRBV27, the J call TRBJ1-2, with 8 bases lining up with TRBD1. This CDR3 is 16 amino acids long. V lost 1 base and J lost 2; bases outside the gene matches: 6. Germline-derived CDR1 and CDR2 are MNHEY and SMNVEV (reference sequence).

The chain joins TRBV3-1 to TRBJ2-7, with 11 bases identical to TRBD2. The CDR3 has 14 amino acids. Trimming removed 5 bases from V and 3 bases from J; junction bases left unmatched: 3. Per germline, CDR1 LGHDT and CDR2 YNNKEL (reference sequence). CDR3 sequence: CASSLAGGIYEQYF. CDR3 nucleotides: TGTGCCAGCAGCTTAGCGGGAGGGATCTACGAGCAGTACTTC.

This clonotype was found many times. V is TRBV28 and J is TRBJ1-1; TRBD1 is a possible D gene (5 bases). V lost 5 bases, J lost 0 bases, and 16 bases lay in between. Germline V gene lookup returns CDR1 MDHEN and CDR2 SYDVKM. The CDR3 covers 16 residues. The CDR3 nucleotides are TGTGCCAGCAGTCTCGGGACGGCTCCTATGAACACTGAAGCTTTCTTT. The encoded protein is CASSLGTAPMNTEAFF.

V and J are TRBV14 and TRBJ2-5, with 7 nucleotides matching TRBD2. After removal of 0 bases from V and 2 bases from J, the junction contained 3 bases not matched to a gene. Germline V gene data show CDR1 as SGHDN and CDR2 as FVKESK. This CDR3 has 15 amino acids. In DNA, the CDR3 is TGTGCCAGCAGCCAAGATGGGCGGGAGCAAGAGACCCAGTACTTC. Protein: CASSQDGREQETQYF.

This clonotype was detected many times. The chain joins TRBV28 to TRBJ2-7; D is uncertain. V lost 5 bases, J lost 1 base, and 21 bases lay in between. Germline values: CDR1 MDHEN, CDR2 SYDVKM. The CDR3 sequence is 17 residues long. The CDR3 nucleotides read TGTGCCAGCAGTATATTTTCCGTGAAGATCAGATCCTACGAGCAGTACTTC. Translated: CASSIFSVKIRSYEQYF.

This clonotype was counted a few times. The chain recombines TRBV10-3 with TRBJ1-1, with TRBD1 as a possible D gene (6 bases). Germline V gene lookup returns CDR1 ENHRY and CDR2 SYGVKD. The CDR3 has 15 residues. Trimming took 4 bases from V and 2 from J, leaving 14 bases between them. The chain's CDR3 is CAISVKGEGNTEAFF. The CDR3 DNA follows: TGTGCCATCAGTGTAAAGGGGGAGGGAAACACTGAAGCTTTCTTT.

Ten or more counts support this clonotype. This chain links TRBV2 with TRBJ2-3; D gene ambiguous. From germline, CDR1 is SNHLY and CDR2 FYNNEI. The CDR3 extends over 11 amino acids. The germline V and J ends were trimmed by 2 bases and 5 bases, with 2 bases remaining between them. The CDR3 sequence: CASSERDTQYF. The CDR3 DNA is TGTGCCAGCAGTGAAAGAGATACGCAGTATTTT.

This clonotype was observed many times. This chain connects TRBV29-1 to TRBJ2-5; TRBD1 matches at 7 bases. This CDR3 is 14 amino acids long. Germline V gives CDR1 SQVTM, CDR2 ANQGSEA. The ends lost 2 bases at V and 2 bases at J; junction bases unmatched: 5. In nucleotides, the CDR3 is TGCAGCGTTGAATCTTGGGACAGACAAGAGACCCAGTACTTC. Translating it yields CSVESWDRQETQYF. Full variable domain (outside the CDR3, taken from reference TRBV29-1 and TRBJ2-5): SAVISQKPSRDICQRGTSLTIQCQVDSQVTMMFWYRQQPGQSLTLIATANQGSEATYESGFVIDKFPISRPNLTFSTLTVSNMSPEDSSIYLCSVESWDRQETQYFGPGTRLLVL.

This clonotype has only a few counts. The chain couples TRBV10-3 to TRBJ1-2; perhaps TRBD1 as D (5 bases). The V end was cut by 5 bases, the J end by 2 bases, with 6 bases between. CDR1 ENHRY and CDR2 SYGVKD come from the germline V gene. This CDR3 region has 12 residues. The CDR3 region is CAISQGNYGYTF. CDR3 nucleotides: TGTGCCATCAGTCAGGGAAACTATGGCTACACCTTC.

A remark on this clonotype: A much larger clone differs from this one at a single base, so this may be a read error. The CDR3 reads CATGQENQPQHF. The CDR3 DNA reads TGTGCCACCGGCCAGGAGAATCAGCCCCAGCATTTT. The chain joins TRBV15 to TRBJ1-5; no clear D. V dropped 8 bases and J dropped 4 bases, with 9 bases sitting between them. The CDR3 extends over 12 amino acids. CDR1 and CDR2 (germline): LNHNV, YYDKDF (reference sequence).

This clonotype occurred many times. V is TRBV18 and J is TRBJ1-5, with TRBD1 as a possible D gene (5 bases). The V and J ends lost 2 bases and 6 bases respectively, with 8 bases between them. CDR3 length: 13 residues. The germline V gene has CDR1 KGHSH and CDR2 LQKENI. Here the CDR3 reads CASSPDRGQPQHF. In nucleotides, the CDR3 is TGTGCCAGCTCACCAGACAGAGGTCAGCCCCAGCATTTT.

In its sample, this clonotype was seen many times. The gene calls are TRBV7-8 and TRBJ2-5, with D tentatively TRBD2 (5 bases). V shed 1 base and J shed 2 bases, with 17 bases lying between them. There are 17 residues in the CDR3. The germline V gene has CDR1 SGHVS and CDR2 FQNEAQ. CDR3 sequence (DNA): TGTGCCAGCAGCTTAGGTCCCCGAGGGAGCGCTCAAGAGACCCAGTACTTC. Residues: CASSLGPRGSAQETQYF.

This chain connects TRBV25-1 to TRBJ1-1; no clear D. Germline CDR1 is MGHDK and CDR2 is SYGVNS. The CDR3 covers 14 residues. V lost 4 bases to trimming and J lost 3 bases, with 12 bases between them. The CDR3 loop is CASSGQGDYTEAFF. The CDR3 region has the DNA TGTGCCAGCAGTGGACAAGGTGACTACACTGAAGCTTTCTTT.

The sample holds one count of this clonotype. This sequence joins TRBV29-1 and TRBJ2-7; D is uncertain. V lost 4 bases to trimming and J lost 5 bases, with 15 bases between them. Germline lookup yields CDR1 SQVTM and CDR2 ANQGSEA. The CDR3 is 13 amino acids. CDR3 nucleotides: TGCAGCGTTGGGGAAGGGCGGCCGGACGAGCAGTACTTC. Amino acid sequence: CSVGEGRPDEQYF.

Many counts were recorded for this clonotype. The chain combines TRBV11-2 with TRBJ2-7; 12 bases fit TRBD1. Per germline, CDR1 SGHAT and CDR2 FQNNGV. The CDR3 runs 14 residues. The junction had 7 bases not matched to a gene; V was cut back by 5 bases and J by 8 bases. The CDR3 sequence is CASSQRGQGAQQYF. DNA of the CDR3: TGTGCCAGCAGCCAGAGGGGACAGGGGGCCCAGCAGTACTTC. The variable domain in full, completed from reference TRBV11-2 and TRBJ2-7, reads EAGVAQSPRYKIIEKRQSVAFWCNPISGHATLYWYQQILGQGPKLLIQFQNNGVVDDSQLPKDRFSAERLKGVDSTLKIQPAKLEDSAVYLCASSQRGQGAQQYFGPGTRLTVT.

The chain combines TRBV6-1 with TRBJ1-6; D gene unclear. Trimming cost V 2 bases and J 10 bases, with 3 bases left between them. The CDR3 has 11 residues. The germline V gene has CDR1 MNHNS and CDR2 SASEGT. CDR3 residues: CASSENSPLHF. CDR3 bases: TGTGCCAGCAGTGAAAACTCACCCCTCCACTTT.

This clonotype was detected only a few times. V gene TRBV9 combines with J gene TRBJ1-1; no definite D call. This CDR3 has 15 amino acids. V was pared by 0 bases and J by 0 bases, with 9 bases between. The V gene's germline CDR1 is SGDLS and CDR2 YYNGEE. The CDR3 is CASSVEGNMNTEAFF. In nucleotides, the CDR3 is TGTGCCAGCAGCGTAGAAGGGAACATGAACACTGAAGCTTTCTTT. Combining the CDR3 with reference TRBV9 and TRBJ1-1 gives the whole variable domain DSGVTQTPKHLITATGQRVTLRCSPRSGDLSVYWYQQSLDQGLQFLIQYYNGEERAKGNILERFSAQQFPDLHSELNLSSLELGDSALYFCASSVEGNMNTEAFFGQGTRLTVV.

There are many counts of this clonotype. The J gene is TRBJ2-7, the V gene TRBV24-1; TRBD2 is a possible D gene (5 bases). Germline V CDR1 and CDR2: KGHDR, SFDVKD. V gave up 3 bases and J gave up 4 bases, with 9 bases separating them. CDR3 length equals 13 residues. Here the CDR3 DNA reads TGTGCCACCAGTGATGGACTGCAATACGAGCAGTACTTC. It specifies CATSDGLQYEQYF.

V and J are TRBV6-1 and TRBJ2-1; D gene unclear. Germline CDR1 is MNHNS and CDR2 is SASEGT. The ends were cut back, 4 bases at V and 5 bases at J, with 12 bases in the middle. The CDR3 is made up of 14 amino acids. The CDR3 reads CASSVTLTNNEQFF. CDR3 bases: TGTGCCAGCAGTGTGACACTTACAAACAATGAGCAGTTCTTC.

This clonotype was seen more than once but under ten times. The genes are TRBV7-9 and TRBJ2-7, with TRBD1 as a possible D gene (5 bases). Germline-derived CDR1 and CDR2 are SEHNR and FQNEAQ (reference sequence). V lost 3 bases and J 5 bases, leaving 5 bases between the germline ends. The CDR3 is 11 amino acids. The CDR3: CASSFRDEQYF. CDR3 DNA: TGTGCCAGCAGCTTCAGGGACGAGCAGTACTTC. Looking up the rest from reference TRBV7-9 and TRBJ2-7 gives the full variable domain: DTGVSQNPRHKITKRGQNVTFRCDPISEHNRLYWYRQTLGQGPEFLTYFQNEAQLEKSRLLSDRFSAERPKGSFSTLEIQRTEQGDSAMYLCASSFRDEQYFGPGTRLTVT.

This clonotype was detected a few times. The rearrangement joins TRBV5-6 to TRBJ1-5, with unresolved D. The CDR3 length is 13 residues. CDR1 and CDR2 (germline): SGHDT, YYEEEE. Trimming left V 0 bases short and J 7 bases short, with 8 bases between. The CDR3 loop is CASSLGGLQPQHF. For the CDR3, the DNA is TGTGCCAGCAGCTTGGGCGGGTTACAGCCCCAGCATTTT.

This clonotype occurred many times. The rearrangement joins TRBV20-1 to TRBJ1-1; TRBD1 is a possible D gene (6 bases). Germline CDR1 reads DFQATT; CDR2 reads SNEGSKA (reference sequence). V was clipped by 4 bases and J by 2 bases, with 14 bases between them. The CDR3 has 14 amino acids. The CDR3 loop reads CSAKTGHKNTEAFF. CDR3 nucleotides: TGCAGTGCTAAAACGGGACACAAAAACACTGAAGCTTTCTTT.

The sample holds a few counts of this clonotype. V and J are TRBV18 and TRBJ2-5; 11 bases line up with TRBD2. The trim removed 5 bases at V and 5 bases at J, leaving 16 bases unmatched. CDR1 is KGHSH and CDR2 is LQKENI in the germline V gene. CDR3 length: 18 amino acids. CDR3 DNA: TGTGCCAGCTCAAAATACTCAGGGACTAGCGGAGGCGGGGAGACCCAGTACTTC. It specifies CASSKYSGTSGGGETQYF.

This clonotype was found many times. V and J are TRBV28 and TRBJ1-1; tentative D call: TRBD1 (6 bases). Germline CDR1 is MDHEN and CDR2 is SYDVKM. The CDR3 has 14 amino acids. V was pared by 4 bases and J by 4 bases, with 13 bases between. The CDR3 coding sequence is TGTGCCAGCAGTTCTCCGGGGGCGAGCACTGAAGCTTTCTTT. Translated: CASSSPGASTEAFF.

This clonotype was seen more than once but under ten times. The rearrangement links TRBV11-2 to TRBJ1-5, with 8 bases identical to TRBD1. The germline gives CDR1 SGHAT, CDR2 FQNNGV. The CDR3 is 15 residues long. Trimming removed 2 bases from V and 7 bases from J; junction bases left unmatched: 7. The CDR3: CASSLKQGGGQPQHF. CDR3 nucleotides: TGTGCCAGCAGCTTAAAACAGGGGGGTGGGCAGCCCCAGCATTTT.

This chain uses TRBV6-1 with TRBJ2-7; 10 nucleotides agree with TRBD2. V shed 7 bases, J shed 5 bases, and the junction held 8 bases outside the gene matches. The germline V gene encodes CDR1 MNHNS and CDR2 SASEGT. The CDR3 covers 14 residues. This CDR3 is CASNPLAGRNEQYF. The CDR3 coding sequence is TGTGCCAGCAACCCACTAGCGGGACGGAACGAGCAGTACTTC.

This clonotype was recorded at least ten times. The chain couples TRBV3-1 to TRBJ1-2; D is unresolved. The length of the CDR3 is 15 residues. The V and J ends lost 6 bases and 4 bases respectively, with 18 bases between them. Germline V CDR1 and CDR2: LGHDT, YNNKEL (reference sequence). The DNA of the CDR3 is TGTGCCAGCAGTCAAAGGGCGGCACTAGTCTATGGCTACACCTTC. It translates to CASSQRAALVYGYTF.

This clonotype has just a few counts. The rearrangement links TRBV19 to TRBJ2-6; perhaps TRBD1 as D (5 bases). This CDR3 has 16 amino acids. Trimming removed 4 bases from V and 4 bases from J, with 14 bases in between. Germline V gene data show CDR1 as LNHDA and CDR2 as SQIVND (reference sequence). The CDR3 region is CASSTSGMKGANVLTF. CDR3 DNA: TGTGCCAGTAGTACCTCAGGGATGAAAGGGGCCAACGTCCTGACTTTC.